The clone carrying this T cell receptor (beta chain) has only a few counts. This CDR3 comprises 14 residues. Per the germline V gene, CDR1 is DFQATT and CDR2 is SNEGSKA (reference sequence). V lost 6 bases, J lost 1 base, and 15 bases lay in between. The data derive from a study of patients and donors after allogeneic stem cell transplantation. Each CDR3 protein gets one entry after TCRdb re-called the RT-PCR reads with MiXCR. The sample records 150,000 or so distinct CDR3 sequences, 24% being singletons. The clonotype originates from a human donor who was either an allogeneic HSCT recipient or a stem cell or donor lymphocyte infusion donor (not recorded which). It is not recorded whose cells these are; they may come from a transplant donor. The V call is TRBV20-1, the J call TRBJ1-1, with D uncertain. The source material was blood, either unsorted or a sorted T cell fraction (not recorded which). CDR3 nucleotide sequence: TGCAGTGCAGACCCGGGGTGGGGGAACACTGAAGCTTTCTTT. Its protein is CSADPGWGNTEAFF.